These 25 T cell receptor beta chains came from one sample sequenced in a study of shared clonotypes between healthy human individuals. Only in-frame clones appear in the TCRdb table, and some are missing; sequencing was by immunoSEQ multiplex PCR. The repertoire has approximately 530,000 clones, almost 97% of them found once; the top ten carry about 0.064%. The sequenced sample was naive CD4+ T cells sorted from blood. Subset indicated: CD45RA+ positively selected. The receptors originated from a woman in her twenties or thirties in good health.

The J gene is TRBJ1-1, the V gene TRBV4-1; TRBD1 is a possible D gene (6 bases). Germline CDR1 MGHRA, CDR2 YSYEKL. The germline V and J ends were trimmed by 0 bases and 8 bases, with 22 bases remaining between them. CDR3 length: 17 residues. The CDR3 coding sequence is TGCGCCAGCAGCCAAGAACCCGCGCAGGCGGGTAGGGGGGAAGCTTTCTTT. Translation gives CASSQEPAQAGRGEAFF.

This chain links TRBV18 with TRBJ1-3, with D perhaps matching TRBD1 (6 bases). Germline CDR1 is KGHSH and CDR2 is LQKENI. V lost 5 bases and J lost 2, with 16 bases in between. The length of the CDR3 is 16 residues. This CDR3 is CASSSQSTGTGNTIYF. DNA for the CDR3: TGTGCCAGCTCATCCCAAAGTACAGGGACTGGAAACACCATATATTTT. The full variable domain, rest sourced from reference TRBV18 and TRBJ1-3, is NAGVMQNPRHLVRRRGQEARLRCSPMKGHSHVYWYRQLPEEGLKFMVYLQKENIIDESGMPKERFSAEFPKEGPSILRIQQVVRGDSAAYFCASSSQSTGTGNTIYFGEGSWLTVV.

Note on this clone: Its ends do not fully match the called genes, so a read error is possible. CDR3 sequence: CASSPRGDSPYELYF. The DNA for the CDR3 is TGTGCCAGCAGCCCGAGAGGGGACTCGCCTTACGAGCTGTACTTC. The V and J genes are TRBV9 and TRBJ2-7; maybe TRBD2 (6 bases). Germline CDR1 reads SGDLS; CDR2 reads YYNGEE. The CDR3 spans 15 residues.

The rearrangement links TRBV9 to TRBJ1-4, with D perhaps TRBD1 (5 bases). This CDR3 region has 16 residues. The ends were cut back, 3 bases at V and 3 bases at J, with 15 bases in the middle. Per the germline V gene, CDR1 is SGDLS and CDR2 is YYNGEE. The CDR3, as DNA: TGTGCCAGCAGCGCCGCAGGGATTGCGTCTAATGAAAAACTGTTTTTT. The encoded protein is CASSAAGIASNEKLFF.

The chain is built from TRBV18 and TRBJ2-5; TRBD2 matches at 8 bases. The germline gives CDR1 KGHSH, CDR2 LQKENI. The CDR3 has 15 residues. Trimming at V came to 3 bases and at J to 4 bases, leaving 7 bases not matched to a gene. For the CDR3, the DNA is TGTGCCAGCTCACCTCCCGGACTAGCTGCAGAGACCCAGTACTTC. This translates into CASSPPGLAAETQYF.

This sequence joins TRBV2 and TRBJ1-5; 9 positions agree with TRBD1. The germline V gene encodes CDR1 SNHLY and CDR2 FYNNEI. The CDR3 has 15 amino acids. Trimming cost V 6 bases and J 6 bases; bases outside gene matches: 9. As DNA, the CDR3 is TGTGCCAGCAGCCCAATTGGGACAGGGTTTCAGCCCCAGCATTTT. Amino acids: CASSPIGTGFQPQHF.

V gene TRBV9 combines with J gene TRBJ2-5; D may be TRBD2 (5 bases). V was shortened by 7 bases and J by 5 bases, with 18 bases between the two germline ends. This CDR3 spans 14 amino acids. Germline CDR1 reads SGDLS; CDR2 reads YYNGEE. CDR3 residues: CASSRAGHLETQYF. The CDR3 DNA reads TGTGCCAGCTCGAGGGCAGGTCACCTCGAGACCCAGTACTTC.

The chain uses TRBV19 and TRBJ2-6, with TRBD2 matching 8 bases. Looked up from germline, CDR1 is LNHDA and CDR2 is SQIVND (reference sequence). Unmatched junction bases numbered 5, after V lost 1 base and J lost 0 bases. The CDR3 consists of 18 residues. The CDR3 bases are TGTGCCAGTAGTATAGTAACGGGGACTAGCTCTGGGGCCAACGTCCTGACTTTC. It yields the protein CASSIVTGTSSGANVLTF.

The gene calls are TRBV28 and TRBJ2-7; 7 bases are shared with TRBD2. The V gene's germline CDR1 is MDHEN and CDR2 SYDVKM. The CDR3 contains 14 residues. With V trimmed by 2 bases and J by 9 bases, 10 bases remained unmatched. DNA of the CDR3: TGTGCCAGCAGTTTACCCCGAGCGGGGACGATGCAGTACTTC. The encoded protein is CASSLPRAGTMQYF.

The CDR3 here is CASGPDNEQFF. DNA of the CDR3: TGTGCTAGTGGACCGGATAATGAGCAGTTCTTC. V usage is TRBV12-5 and J usage is TRBJ2-1; D gene uncertain. CDR1 is LGHNT and CDR2 is FRNRAP in the germline V gene. The CDR3 is 11 residues long. V lost 6 bases to trimming and J lost 7 bases, with 7 bases between them. The full variable domain, completed using reference TRBV12-5 and TRBJ2-1, is DARVTQTPRHKVTEMGQEVTMRCQPILGHNTVFWYRQTMMQGLELLAYFRNRAPLDDSGMPKDRFSAEMPDATLATLKIQPSEPRDSAVYFCASGPDNEQFFGPGTRLTVL.

The chain uses TRBV29-1 and TRBJ2-7; TRBD1 is a possible D gene (5 bases). The CDR3 has 14 amino acids. Trimming took off 4 bases at V and 6 bases at J, with 19 bases between the two ends. Looked up from germline, CDR1 is SQVTM and CDR2 is ANQGSEA. This chain's CDR3 is CSVVLDSRWGEQYF. In nucleotides, the CDR3 is TGCAGCGTTGTCCTAGACAGCCGTTGGGGCGAGCAGTACTTC.

A single count supports this clone. The V gene is TRBV28, the J gene TRBJ1-5; unclear D gene. The CDR3 sequence is 17 residues long. Germline-derived CDR1 and CDR2 are MDHEN and SYDVKM. Trimming shortened V by 5 bases and J by 0 bases, and 17 bases separated the two germline ends. CDR3 in DNA: TGTGCCAGCAGTCCCCGTAGCCCGGGATATAGCAATCAGCCCCAGCATTTT. Its translation is CASSPRSPGYSNQPQHF.

The chain recombines TRBV6-5 with TRBJ2-7; D is uncertain. Germline V CDR1 and CDR2: MNHEY, SVGAGI. This CDR3 is 13 amino acids long. Trimming shortened V by 7 bases and J by 2 bases, and 12 bases separated the two germline ends. This CDR3 reads CASTSGLAYEQYF. The CDR3 nucleotides read TGTGCCAGCACCTCCGGGCTGGCCTACGAGCAGTACTTC.

This chain uses TRBV9 with TRBJ1-1, with 8 bases that match TRBD1. The V and J ends lost 4 bases and 0 bases, in that order; junction bases with no gene match: 11. The CDR3 loop spans 17 amino acids. CDR1 is SGDLS, CDR2 YYNGEE, per germline. The CDR3 sequence: CASSPRQGLTMNTEAFF. CDR3 nucleotide sequence: TGTGCCAGCAGCCCAAGACAGGGGTTAACCATGAACACTGAAGCTTTCTTT. The variable domain in full, with the rest retrieved from reference TRBV9 and TRBJ1-1, is DSGVTQTPKHLITATGQRVTLRCSPRSGDLSVYWYQQSLDQGLQFLIQYYNGEERAKGNILERFSAQQFPDLHSELNLSSLELGDSALYFCASSPRQGLTMNTEAFFGQGTRLTVV.

The chain links TRBV6-4 to TRBJ2-1; no clear D. The CDR3 sequence is 14 residues long. CDR1 is MRHNA, CDR2 SNTAGT, per germline. Deletions cut 5 bases from V and 7 bases from J, with 15 bases between. CDR3 residues: CASSRMMGSNEQFF. CDR3 nucleotides: TGTGCCAGCAGTCGGATGATGGGTTCGAATGAGCAGTTCTTC.

V is TRBV5-1 and J is TRBJ2-1, with TRBD1 identical over 7 bases. This CDR3 is built from 20 residues. J gave up 4 bases and V 0 bases, and 19 bases lay outside the gene matches. CDR1 and CDR2 (germline): SGHRS, YFSETQ. The CDR3, as DNA: TGCGCCAGCAGCTTGGCTTCGGGTGGTAGGGGGCCCCCCGGTTACAATGAGCAGTTCTTC. Its translation: CASSLASGGRGPPGYNEQFF.

In regard to this clone: The same CDR3 is also encoded by other DNA sequences in this sample. The V gene is TRBV10-3, the J gene TRBJ1-1; no clear D gene. Germline V lookup: CDR1 ENHRY, CDR2 SYGVKD. Trimming pared 0 bases from V and 5 bases from J, leaving 7 bases between. This CDR3 has 13 amino acids. The CDR3 sequence: CAISESGRTEAFF. In nucleotides, the CDR3 is TGTGCCATCAGTGAGTCGGGGAGGACTGAAGCTTTCTTT.

V gene TRBV5-1 combines with J gene TRBJ2-3; the D gene is possibly TRBD2 (5 bases). V was shortened by 2 bases and J by 2 bases, with 9 bases between the two germline ends. This CDR3 comprises 14 residues. The V gene's germline CDR1 is SGHRS and CDR2 YFSETQ. CDR3 nucleotides: TGCGCCAGCAGCTTTGCGGGCCTCACAGATACGCAGTATTTT. Its translation: CASSFAGLTDTQYF. Together with reference TRBV5-1 and TRBJ2-3, the CDR3 gives the full variable domain: KAGVTQTPRYLIKTRGQQVTLSCSPISGHRSVSWYQQTPGQGLQFLFEYFSETQRNKGNFPGRFSGRQFSNSRSEMNVSTLELGDSALYLCASSFAGLTDTQYFGPGTRLTVL.

The chain uses TRBV27 and TRBJ1-4; unclear D gene. Germline V CDR1 and CDR2: MNHEY, SMNVEV (reference sequence). Trimming left V 4 bases short and J 0 bases short, with 6 bases between. The CDR3 runs 14 residues. The CDR3: CASSSPATNEKLFF. Here the CDR3 DNA reads TGTGCCAGCAGTTCTCCCGCAACTAATGAAAAACTGTTTTTT.

This chain links TRBV6-5 with TRBJ2-7; tentatively, D is TRBD2 (5 bases). V lost 7 bases and J 2 bases, leaving 15 bases between the germline ends. CDR3 length: 14 amino acids. CDR1 is MNHEY and CDR2 is SVGAGI in the germline V gene. The chain's CDR3 is CASKARTPTYEQYF. CDR3 DNA: TGTGCCAGCAAGGCCAGGACTCCGACCTACGAGCAGTACTTC.

The chain uses TRBV6-1 and TRBJ1-5, with a weak D call TRBD1 (6 bases). In germline, CDR1 is MNHNS, CDR2 SASEGT. V was pared by 6 bases and J by 3 bases, with 21 bases between. This CDR3 is built from 17 residues. DNA for the CDR3: TGTGCCAGCAGCGAATCGGACAGACGGTTAGTCAATCAGCCCCAGCATTTT. Translating gives CASSESDRRLVNQPQHF.

The chain carries TRBV11-2 and TRBJ2-1, with TRBD2 matching 8 bases. The CDR3 has 18 residues. Per the germline V gene, CDR1 is SGHAT and CDR2 is FQNNGV. Trimming cost V 1 base and J 5 bases; bases outside gene matches: 13. The CDR3 bases are TGTGCCAGCAGCTTAGGTAGCGGGACTCAATTACGGAACAATGAGCAGTTCTTC. Protein sequence: CASSLGSGTQLRNNEQFF.

The chain couples TRBV27 to TRBJ2-3; D remains unclear. Germline CDR1 reads MNHEY; CDR2 reads SMNVEV (reference sequence). V lost 5 bases and J 6 bases, leaving 18 bases between the germline ends. CDR3 length: 15 residues. The CDR3 nucleotides are TGTGCCAGCAGTCCTCGACCACAGCTTTCCGATACGCAGTATTTT. Protein: CASSPRPQLSDTQYF.

This chain uses TRBV5-1 with TRBJ2-7, with 8 bases aligning to TRBD2. The germline V gene encodes CDR1 SGHRS and CDR2 YFSETQ. The junction had 10 bases not matched to a gene; V was cut back by 0 bases and J by 5 bases. This CDR3 is 16 amino acids long. The CDR3 protein is CASSLGNSGTSDEQYF. The CDR3 bases are TGCGCCAGCAGCTTGGGCAATAGCGGGACGTCGGACGAGCAGTACTTC.

The V call is TRBV2, the J call TRBJ1-5; the D gene is possibly TRBD1 (6 bases). V shed 3 bases and J shed 8 bases, with 17 bases lying between them. Germline CDR1 SNHLY, CDR2 FYNNEI. This CDR3 region has 15 residues. The CDR3 is CASSDLQGEAEPQHF. The CDR3 nucleotides are TGTGCCAGCAGTGACCTACAGGGAGAGGCCGAGCCCCAGCATTTT.